Below, 24 T cell receptor beta chains from the same sample are listed, as sequenced in a study of CD8 T cells in ankylosing spondylitis. Regarding the study as a whole: What seemed typical of ankylosing spondylitis blood was a TCR beta motif built from several highly homologous variants.

Their target antigens are unknown. Each CDR3 protein is one row after TCRdb ran MiXCR on the 5' RACE reads. In the table there are approximately 400,000 distinct CDR3 sequences, 25% to 30% of which are singletons. Sequencing used blood, either unsorted or a sorted T cell fraction (not recorded which). The receptors here all came from a male donor with ankylosing spondylitis.

The chain links TRBV5-1 to TRBJ1-1; 7 nucleotides agree with TRBD1. The trim removed 2 bases at V and 4 bases at J, leaving 8 bases unmatched. The CDR3 consists of 15 residues. Germline CDR1 reads SGHRS; CDR2 reads YFSETQ. The CDR3 protein is CASSFGRQGGTEAFF. The DNA of the CDR3 is TGCGCCAGCAGCTTTGGGCGACAGGGAGGCACTGAAGCTTTCTTT.

V usage is TRBV24-1 and J usage is TRBJ2-5, with D uncertain. The CDR3 is made up of 12 amino acids. The V end lost 4 bases, the J end lost 5 bases, and 7 bases lay between the germline ends. Per germline, CDR1 KGHDR and CDR2 SFDVKD. CDR3 protein: CATSEEWETQYF. The CDR3, as DNA: TGTGCCACCAGTGAGGAGTGGGAGACCCAGTACTTC.

The chain combines TRBV5-4 with TRBJ1-6; 7 nucleotides align to TRBD1. CDR1 and CDR2 (germline): SGHNT, YYREEE (reference sequence). The CDR3 covers 15 residues. Trimming cost V 0 bases and J 7 bases; bases outside gene matches: 4. CDR3 loop: CASSLDRGSNSPLHF. The CDR3 DNA reads TGTGCCAGCAGCTTGGACAGGGGTTCCAATTCACCCCTCCACTTT.

This clonotype was observed a handful of times. This chain links TRBV18 with TRBJ2-1; D is perhaps TRBD1 (6 bases). Trimming took 6 bases from V and 2 from J, leaving 11 bases between them. CDR3 length: 14 residues. Germline CDR1 KGHSH, CDR2 LQKENI. The CDR3 spells CASSPRGPYNEQFF. CDR3 nucleotides: TGTGCCAGCTCTCCCAGGGGTCCCTACAATGAGCAGTTCTTC.

The rearrangement uses TRBV11-2 and TRBJ1-6; no reliable D call. The germline CDR1 and CDR2 sequences are SGHAT and FQNNGV. CDR3 size: 15 residues. V lost 5 bases and J 6 bases, leaving 14 bases between the germline ends. The CDR3 reads CASSPIGNLNSPLHF. The CDR3 nucleotides are TGTGCCAGCAGCCCAATTGGCAATCTTAATTCACCCCTCCACTTT.

The chain carries TRBV27 and TRBJ2-1; 9 nucleotides match TRBD2. The CDR3 loop spans 16 amino acids. Trimming cost V 7 bases and J 4 bases; bases outside gene matches: 11. CDR1 is MNHEY, CDR2 SMNVEV, per germline (reference sequence). CDR3 in DNA: TGTGCCAGCATTCCTCTAGCGGGATTGGGTTACAATGAGCAGTTCTTC. Amino acids: CASIPLAGLGYNEQFF.

This clonotype was counted only a few times. The chain has TRBV5-1 and TRBJ2-7, with 9 bases aligning to TRBD2. The CDR3 spans 16 residues. Germline trimming cut 4 bases from V and 3 bases from J; bases unmatched to any gene: 11. CDR1 and CDR2 from the germline V gene are SGHRS and YFSETQ. For the CDR3, the DNA is TGCGCCAGCAGCATACGTGGACTAGCGAATCACTACGAGCAGTACTTC. Protein product: CASSIRGLANHYEQYF.

This clonotype was counted only a few times. The chain couples TRBV7-9 to TRBJ2-3; D is unresolved. The V end lost 7 bases, the J end lost 4 bases, and 9 bases lay between the germline ends. The CDR3 is 12 residues long. The V gene's germline CDR1 is SEHNR and CDR2 FQNEAQ (reference sequence). For the CDR3, the DNA is TGTGCCAGCACCCGTCCCTCAGATACGCAGTATTTT. This gives the protein CASTRPSDTQYF.

The chain combines TRBV20-1 with TRBJ2-1; 9 bases align to TRBD1. Germline values: CDR1 DFQATT, CDR2 SNEGSKA (reference sequence). The CDR3 loop spans 13 amino acids. V shed 7 bases, J shed 7 bases, and the junction held 8 bases outside the gene matches. The CDR3 region has the DNA TGCAGTGGGGGGGGACAGGGTAGGAATGAGCAGTTCTTC. This sequence encodes CSGGGQGRNEQFF.

The J gene is TRBJ1-4, the V gene TRBV12-3 or TRBV12-4, with 7 bases identical to TRBD1. The V gene end was trimmed by 2 bases and the J gene end by 6 bases; junction bases not matched to a gene: 6. This CDR3 spans 15 amino acids. As DNA, the CDR3 is TGTGCCAGCAGTTTACGCAGGGGGTGGGATGAAAAACTGTTTTTT. It yields the protein CASSLRRGWDEKLFF.

In its sample, this clonotype was seen once. This chain uses TRBV15 with TRBJ1-2, with D uncertain. The V gene's germline CDR1 is LNHNV and CDR2 YYDKDF (reference sequence). V was cut by 2 bases and J by 2 bases, with 6 bases left in between. This CDR3 is 13 amino acids long. The CDR3 reads CATSRQLNYGYTF. CDR3 nucleotide sequence: TGTGCCACCAGCAGACAACTGAACTATGGCTACACCTTC.

This clonotype has more than one count but fewer than ten. The genes are TRBV20-1 and TRBJ2-7, with 11 positions matching TRBD2. CDR3 length: 15 residues. The germline gives CDR1 DFQATT, CDR2 SNEGSKA (reference sequence). The V and J ends lost 3 bases and 1 base, in that order; junction bases with no gene match: 5. The CDR3 DNA reads as TGCAGTGCTAGGCTAGCGGGAGGACAGTCCTACGAGCAGTACTTC. It codes for CSARLAGGQSYEQYF.

The chain employs TRBV20-1 and TRBJ2-7, with TRBD2 matching 9 bases. The germline V gene has CDR1 DFQATT and CDR2 SNEGSKA (reference sequence). The V and J ends lost 1 base and 4 bases, in that order; junction bases with no gene match: 8. CDR3 size: 15 residues. The DNA for the CDR3 is TGCAGTGCTAGAGGATCTGGCGGGAGGGGTTACGAGCAGTACTTC. It encodes CSARGSGGRGYEQYF.

This clonotype has more than one count but fewer than ten. This chain connects TRBV5-1 to TRBJ2-3; a weak D match, TRBD2 (6 bases). V was trimmed by 5 bases and J by 2 bases, leaving 9 bases between them. The CDR3 runs 13 residues. Germline loops: CDR1 SGHRS, CDR2 YFSETQ. The DNA of the CDR3 is TGCGCCAGCAGGGGGGGATACACAGATACGCAGTATTTT. This encodes CASRGGYTDTQYF.

The rearrangement joins TRBV29-1 to TRBJ1-2; TRBD1 agrees at 8 bases. V trimming: 5 bases; J trimming: 2 bases; junction bases outside the gene matches: 7. The CDR3 runs 14 residues. The V gene's germline CDR1 is SQVTM and CDR2 ANQGSEA. The CDR3: CSVRRTGFNYGYTF. The CDR3 coding sequence is TGCAGCGTTAGACGGACAGGGTTCAACTATGGCTACACCTTC.

This chain uses TRBV5-1 with TRBJ2-7, with a weak D call TRBD1 (6 bases). CDR3 size: 14 residues. Trimming took 4 bases from V and 2 from J, leaving 13 bases between them. Germline-derived CDR1 and CDR2 are SGHRS and YFSETQ. The chain's CDR3 is CASSPGTTTYEQYV. As DNA, the CDR3 is TGCGCCAGCAGCCCCGGGACAACTACCTACGAGCAGTACGTC.

This clonotype has just a few counts. The rearrangement joins TRBV10-3 to TRBJ2-7, with TRBD2 matching 7 bases. Germline lookup yields CDR1 ENHRY and CDR2 SYGVKD. The CDR3 is 16 residues long. The junction had 12 bases not matched to a gene; V was cut back by 3 bases and J by 4 bases. In DNA, the CDR3 is TGTGCCATCAGTGACCCCCGGAGCGGGACTATTTACGAGCAGTACTTC. As protein: CAISDPRSGTIYEQYF.

The chain couples TRBV6-1 to TRBJ2-1, with D possibly matching TRBD2 (5 bases). V lost 3 bases, J lost 4 bases, and 10 bases lay in between. CDR1 and CDR2 (germline): MNHNS, SASEGT. This CDR3 comprises 14 residues. CDR3 in amino acids: CASSESSPYNEQFF. The CDR3 region has the DNA TGTGCCAGCAGTGAGTCTAGCCCTTACAATGAGCAGTTCTTC.

The rearrangement links TRBV3-1 to TRBJ2-6; D perhaps matches TRBD1 (6 bases). This CDR3 has 18 residues. Between the trimmed V and J ends, which lost 1 base and 1 base, there was a span of 14 bases. Germline-derived CDR1 and CDR2 are LGHDT and YNNKEL (reference sequence). The CDR3 DNA is TGTGCCAGCAGCCAAGTCTGGGACATATCTTCTGGGGCCAACGTCCTGACTTTC. Its translation is CASSQVWDISSGANVLTF.

The sample holds a few counts of this clonotype. The chain recombines TRBV20-1 with TRBJ2-1; TRBD2 might be the D (5 bases). The CDR3 is 12 amino acids. Germline values: CDR1 DFQATT, CDR2 SNEGSKA (reference sequence). V was clipped by 1 base and J by 4 bases, with 5 bases between them. Written as DNA, the CDR3 is TGCAGTGCTAGAGGAGGGTACAATGAGCAGTTCTTC. Translation: CSARGGYNEQFF.

The V and J genes are TRBV7-9 and TRBJ2-1; 10 positions match TRBD1. The germline V gene encodes CDR1 SEHNR and CDR2 FQNEAQ (reference sequence). With V trimmed by 4 bases and J by 5 bases, 2 bases remained unmatched. There are 14 residues in the CDR3. The CDR3: CASSSDRGDNEQFF. CDR3 DNA sequence: TGTGCCAGCAGCTCGGACAGGGGGGACAATGAGCAGTTCTTC.

The J gene is TRBJ1-3, the V gene TRBV11-2; TRBD1 might be the D (5 bases). The CDR3 consists of 18 residues. Germline CDR1 reads SGHAT; CDR2 reads FQNNGV. V was clipped by 5 bases and J by 2 bases, with 22 bases between them. For the CDR3, the DNA is TGTGCCAGCAGCGGGACCACCGGGGAGATTACCACTGGAAACACCATATATTTT. Residues: CASSGTTGEITTGNTIYF.

The chain is built from TRBV2 and TRBJ2-7; D is perhaps TRBD1 (5 bases). Germline V gene lookup returns CDR1 SNHLY and CDR2 FYNNEI. CDR3 length: 12 residues. Trimming shortened V by 6 bases and J by 6 bases, and 12 bases separated the two germline ends. CDR3 nucleotides: TGTGCCAGCAGCCCCAGGGCAGGCGAGCAGTACTTC. It codes for CASSPRAGEQYF.

This clonotype was detected a few times. This sequence joins TRBV20-1 and TRBJ1-6; D perhaps matches TRBD1 (5 bases). The CDR3 spans 15 residues. Germline V gene data show CDR1 as DFQATT and CDR2 as SNEGSKA (reference sequence). Trimming removed 0 bases from V and 2 bases from J, with 8 bases in between. The CDR3 nucleotides are TGCAGTGCTAGAGAGGCGGGGCCCTATAATTCACCCCTCCACTTT. Translation: CSAREAGPYNSPLHF.